This passage covers 13 T cell receptor beta chains from one sample sequenced in a study of blood T cell repertoires in COVID-19. The protocol was immunoSEQ multiplex PCR, while the TCRdb copy is restricted to in-frame clones and leaves out a portion. The sample includes around 300,000 clones, roughly 90% of them seen just once. Sequencing input: peripheral blood. These receptors all come from a woman in her 30s with COVID-19, enrolled during active disease.

The CDR3 spells CASYSDSAMNTEAFF. The CDR3 coding sequence is TGTGCCAGCTACTCGGACAGTGCTATGAACACTGAAGCTTTCTTT. The chain joins TRBV28 to TRBJ1-1; TRBD1 might be the D (6 bases). This CDR3 has 15 amino acids. The V end was cut by 8 bases, the J end by 0 bases, with 16 bases between. Germline V CDR1 and CDR2: MDHEN, SYDVKM.

The V gene is TRBV3-1 (or the pseudogene TRBV3-2), the J gene TRBJ2-3; TRBD2 aligns across 7 bases. After removal of 4 bases from V and 4 bases from J, the junction contained 5 bases not matched to a gene. Germline CDR1 is LGHDT and CDR2 is YNNKEL (reference sequence). CDR3 size: 14 residues. DNA of the CDR3: TGTGCCAGCAGCCCGCGACTAGCATCAGATACGCAGTATTTT. Encoded protein: CASSPRLASDTQYF.

The chain is built from TRBV7-9 and TRBJ1-1; 8 bases are shared with TRBD1. The CDR3 totals 14 residues. V lost 4 bases and J lost 11; bases outside the gene matches: 12. Germline assignment: CDR1 SEHNR and CDR2 FQNEAQ (reference sequence). CDR3 protein: CASSSNIQGAGAFF. As DNA, the CDR3 is TGTGCCAGCAGCTCAAACATTCAGGGGGCAGGTGCTTTCTTT.

The chain uses TRBV9 and TRBJ1-3, with 8 bases that match TRBD1. Germline loops: CDR1 SGDLS, CDR2 YYNGEE. V trimming: 3 bases; J trimming: 8 bases; junction bases outside the gene matches: 7. This CDR3 spans 14 amino acids. The CDR3 here is CASSAQRQGYTIYF. The CDR3 nucleotides read TGTGCCAGCAGCGCCCAGCGACAGGGGTACACCATATATTTT.

The V gene is TRBV7-9, the J gene TRBJ2-7; the match to TRBD1 covers 8 bases. Germline V gives CDR1 SEHNR, CDR2 FQNEAQ (reference sequence). With 5 bases clipped from V and 3 bases from J, the junction kept 9 bases outside the gene matches. The CDR3 spans 15 residues. The DNA for the CDR3 is TGTGCCAGCAGCAAGGGACAGGAGTCCTACTACGAGCAGTACTTC. Its translation is CASSKGQESYYEQYF.

This chain uses TRBV28 with TRBJ2-7; 10 nucleotides agree with TRBD1. The trim removed 1 base at V and 3 bases at J, leaving 9 bases unmatched. Germline V CDR1 and CDR2: MDHEN, SYDVKM. The CDR3 consists of 17 residues. The CDR3 DNA is TGTGCCAGCAGTTTATTACAAGGGACAGGGGCACTCTACGAGCAGTACTTC. This encodes CASSLLQGTGALYEQYF.

The chain recombines TRBV5-6 with TRBJ1-1; TRBD1 matches 7 bases. The ends lost 3 bases at V and 3 bases at J; junction bases unmatched: 5. The germline V gene encodes CDR1 SGHDT and CDR2 YYEEEE. This CDR3 is 14 amino acids long. The CDR3 here is CASSYPTGDTEAFF. The DNA of the CDR3 is TGTGCCAGCAGCTATCCTACAGGGGACACTGAAGCTTTCTTT.

This clone has a single count. This chain uses TRBV6-2 or TRBV6-3 with TRBJ2-3, with D hard to call. This CDR3 has 13 residues. Trimming pared 0 bases from V and 4 bases from J, leaving 5 bases between. The germline V gene has CDR1 MNHEY and CDR2 SVGEGT. In nucleotides, the CDR3 is TGTGCCAGCAGTTACTCCTACGCAGATACGCAGTATTTT. Protein product: CASSYSYADTQYF.

The DNA of the CDR3 is TGTGCCTGGAGTGTAATGTCGGTTGGAAACACCATATATTTT. This sequence encodes CAWSVMSVGNTIYF. V gene TRBV30 combines with J gene TRBJ1-3, with D uncertain. Germline assignment: CDR1 GTSNPN and CDR2 SVGIG (reference sequence). The V end was cut by 0 bases, the J end by 3 bases, with 9 bases between. The CDR3 has 14 residues.

CDR3 DNA sequence: TGTGCCACCAGTGCCGGAAGAGGGTCCGACGAGCAGTACTTC. Protein sequence: CATSAGRGSDEQYF. The chain employs TRBV24-1 and TRBJ2-7, with D possibly TRBD2 on 5 matching bases. The germline V gene has CDR1 KGHDR and CDR2 SFDVKD. V lost 5 bases and J 5 bases, leaving 15 bases between the germline ends. The CDR3 is 14 amino acids.

In this sample, this clone turned up once. The chain uses TRBV7-8 and TRBJ1-2; 9 bases line up with TRBD1. The CDR3 extends over 14 amino acids. The V gene's germline CDR1 is SGHVS and CDR2 FQNEAQ. The V gene end was trimmed by 5 bases and the J gene end by 8 bases; junction bases not matched to a gene: 9. CDR3 bases: TGTGCCAGCAGCGCGCGGGACAGGGTAGGAGGCTACACCTTC. This sequence encodes CASSARDRVGGYTF. Full variable domain (remainder filled in from reference TRBV7-8 and TRBJ1-2): GAGVSQSPRYKVAKRGQDVALRCDPISGHVSLFWYQQALGQGPEFLTYFQNEAQLDKSGLPSDRFFAERPEGSVSTLKIQRTQQEDSAVYLCASSARDRVGGYTFGSGTRLTVV.

The chain joins TRBV2 to TRBJ1-1, with 11 bases matching TRBD1. V dropped 5 bases and J dropped 3; count of bases not matched to a gene: 17. This CDR3 has 19 residues. Germline V lookup: CDR1 SNHLY, CDR2 FYNNEI. The CDR3 coding sequence is TGTGCCAGCAGTACTTACAAAATACGGGACAGGGGGTGCCACACTGAAGCTTTCTTT. Translated: CASSTYKIRDRGCHTEAFF.

This rearrangement joins TRBV25-1 to TRBJ1-2, with a weak D call TRBD1 (6 bases). V gave up 3 bases and J gave up 2 bases, with 13 bases separating them. Germline V gene lookup returns CDR1 MGHDK and CDR2 SYGVNS. The CDR3 length is 15 residues. The CDR3 DNA sequence: TGTGCCAGCAGTGATTCCTGGACAGAAAACTATGGCTACACCTTC. This gives the protein CASSDSWTENYGYTF.